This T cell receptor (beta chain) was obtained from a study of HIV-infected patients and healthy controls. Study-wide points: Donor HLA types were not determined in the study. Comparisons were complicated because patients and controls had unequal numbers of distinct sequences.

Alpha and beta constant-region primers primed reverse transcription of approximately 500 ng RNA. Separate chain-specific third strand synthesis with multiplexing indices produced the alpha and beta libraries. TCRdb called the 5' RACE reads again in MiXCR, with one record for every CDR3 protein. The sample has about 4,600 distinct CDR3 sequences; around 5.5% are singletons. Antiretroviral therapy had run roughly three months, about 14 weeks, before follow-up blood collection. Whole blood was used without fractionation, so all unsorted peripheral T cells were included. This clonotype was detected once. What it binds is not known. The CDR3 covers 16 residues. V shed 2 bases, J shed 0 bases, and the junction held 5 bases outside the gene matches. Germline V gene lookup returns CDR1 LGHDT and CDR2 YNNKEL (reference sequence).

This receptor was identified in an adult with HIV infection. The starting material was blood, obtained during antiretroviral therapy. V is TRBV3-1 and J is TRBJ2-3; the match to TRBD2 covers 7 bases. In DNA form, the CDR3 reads TGTGCCAGCAGCCAATCTCCTAGCGGTAGCACAGATACGCAGTATTTT. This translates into CASSQSPSGSTDTQYF.